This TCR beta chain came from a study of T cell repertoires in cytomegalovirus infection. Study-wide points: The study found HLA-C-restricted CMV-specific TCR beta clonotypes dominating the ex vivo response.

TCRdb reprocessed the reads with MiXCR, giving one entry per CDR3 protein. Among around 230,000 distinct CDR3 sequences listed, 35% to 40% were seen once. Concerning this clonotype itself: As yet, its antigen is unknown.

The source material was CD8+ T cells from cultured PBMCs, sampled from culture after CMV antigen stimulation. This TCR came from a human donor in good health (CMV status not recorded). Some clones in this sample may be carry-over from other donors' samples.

CDR3 sequence: CASSLQDPAPDNYGYTF. In DNA, the CDR3 is TGTGCCAGCAGTCTACAGGACCCAGCTCCCGACAACTATGGCTACACCTTC. This chain links TRBV27 with TRBJ1-2; maybe TRBD1 (5 bases). Germline assignment: CDR1 MNHEY and CDR2 SMNVEV (reference sequence). The CDR3 is 17 residues long. Trimming took 5 bases from V and 2 from J, leaving 21 bases between them.